This T cell receptor beta chain appears in the sequencing data of a study of blood T cell repertoires in COVID-19. Using immunoSEQ multiplex PCR, the repertoire was profiled, and TCRdb retains in-frame clones only, with some absent. The sample shows about 77,000 clones, approximately 76% of them seen only once. V was cut by 5 bases and J by 4 bases, with 9 bases left in between. This CDR3 region has 13 residues. Germline CDR1 is LNHDA and CDR2 is SQIVND (reference sequence). This sequence was found in a man aged 70-80 years with active or convalescent COVID-19. The specimen was peripheral blood. The chain combines TRBV19 with TRBJ1-3; perhaps TRBD1 as D (6 bases). CDR3 protein: CASSGQRGNTIYF. Here the CDR3 DNA reads TGTGCCAGTAGTGGACAGAGAGGAAACACCATATATTTT.